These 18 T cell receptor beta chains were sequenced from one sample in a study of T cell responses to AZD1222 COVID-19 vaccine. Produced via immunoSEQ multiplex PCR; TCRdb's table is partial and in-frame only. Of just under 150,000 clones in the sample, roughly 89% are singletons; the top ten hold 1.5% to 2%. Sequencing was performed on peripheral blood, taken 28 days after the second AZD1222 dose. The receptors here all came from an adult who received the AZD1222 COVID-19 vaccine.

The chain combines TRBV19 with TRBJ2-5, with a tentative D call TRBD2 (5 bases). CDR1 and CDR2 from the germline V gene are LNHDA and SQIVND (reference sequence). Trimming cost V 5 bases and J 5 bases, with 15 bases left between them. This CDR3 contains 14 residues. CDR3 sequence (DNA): TGTGCCAGTAGTCGACCGTCCCCGGGGGAGACCCAGTACTTC. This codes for CASSRPSPGETQYF.

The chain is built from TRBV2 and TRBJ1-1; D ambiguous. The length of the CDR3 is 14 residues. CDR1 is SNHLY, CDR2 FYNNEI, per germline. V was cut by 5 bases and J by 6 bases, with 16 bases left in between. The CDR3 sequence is CASSLGLGEAEAFF. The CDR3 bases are TGTGCCAGCAGTCTGGGCCTCGGGGAAGCTGAAGCTTTCTTT.

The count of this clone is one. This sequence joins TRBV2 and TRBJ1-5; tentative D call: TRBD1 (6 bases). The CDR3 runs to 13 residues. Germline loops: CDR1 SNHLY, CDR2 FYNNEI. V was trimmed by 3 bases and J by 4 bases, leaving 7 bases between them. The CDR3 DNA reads TGTGCCAGCAGTGACAGGGGTAATCAGCCCCAGCATTTT. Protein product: CASSDRGNQPQHF.

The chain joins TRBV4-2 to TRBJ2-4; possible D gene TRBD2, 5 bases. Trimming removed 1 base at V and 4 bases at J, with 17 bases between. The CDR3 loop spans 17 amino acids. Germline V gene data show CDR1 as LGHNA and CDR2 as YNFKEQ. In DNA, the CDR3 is TGTGCCAGCAGCCAAGGCGAGAGGGCTAAAGAGAAAAACATTCAGTACTTC. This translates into CASSQGERAKEKNIQYF.

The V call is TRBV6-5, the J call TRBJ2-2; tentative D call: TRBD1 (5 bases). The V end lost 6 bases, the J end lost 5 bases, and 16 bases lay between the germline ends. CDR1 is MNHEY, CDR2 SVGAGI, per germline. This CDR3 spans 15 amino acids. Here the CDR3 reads CASSLWGPRTGELFF. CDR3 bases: TGTGCCAGCAGCCTTTGGGGCCCGAGGACCGGGGAGCTGTTTTTT.

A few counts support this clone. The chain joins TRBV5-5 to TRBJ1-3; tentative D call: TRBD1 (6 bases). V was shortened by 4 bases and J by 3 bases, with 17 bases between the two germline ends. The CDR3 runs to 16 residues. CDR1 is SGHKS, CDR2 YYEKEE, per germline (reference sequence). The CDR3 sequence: CASSKPGHKNGNTIYF. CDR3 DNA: TGTGCCAGCAGCAAACCGGGACATAAAAATGGAAACACCATATATTTT.

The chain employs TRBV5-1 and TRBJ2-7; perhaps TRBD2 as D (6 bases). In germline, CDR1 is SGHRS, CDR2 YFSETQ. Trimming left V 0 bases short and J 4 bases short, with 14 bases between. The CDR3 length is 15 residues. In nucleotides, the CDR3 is TGCGCCAGCAGCTTGGACCCCTCGGGAGCATACGAGCAGTACTTC. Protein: CASSLDPSGAYEQYF.

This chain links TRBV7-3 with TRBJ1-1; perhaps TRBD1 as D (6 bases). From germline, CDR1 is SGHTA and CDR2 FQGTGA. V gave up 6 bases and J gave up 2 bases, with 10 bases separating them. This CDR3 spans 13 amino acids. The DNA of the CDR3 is TGTGCCAGCAGATCACAGGGAAACACTGAAGCTTTCTTT. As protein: CASRSQGNTEAFF.

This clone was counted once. The CDR3 region has the DNA TGTGCCAGTATCGTGGCCGGGGAGGCTTTCTTT. This sequence encodes CASIVAGEAFF. The V call is TRBV19, the J call TRBJ1-1; D call uncertain. V gave up 7 bases and J gave up 11 bases, with 14 bases separating them. CDR3 size: 11 residues. The germline V gene encodes CDR1 LNHDA and CDR2 SQIVND (reference sequence).

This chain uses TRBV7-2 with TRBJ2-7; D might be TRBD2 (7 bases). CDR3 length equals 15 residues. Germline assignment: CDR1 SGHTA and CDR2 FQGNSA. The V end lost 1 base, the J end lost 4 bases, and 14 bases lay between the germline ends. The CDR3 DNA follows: TGTGCCAGCAGCTTAGTAAAGGGGGGGTCGTACGAGCAGTACTTC. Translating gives CASSLVKGGSYEQYF.

The CDR3 spells CASSSTSGSWDTQYF. The CDR3 coding sequence is TGCGCCAGCAGCTCGACTAGCGGGAGTTGGGATACGCAGTATTTT. The chain links TRBV4-1 to TRBJ2-3; 12 positions match TRBD2. CDR1 is MGHRA and CDR2 is YSYEKL in the germline V gene. The CDR3 loop spans 15 amino acids. V shed 5 bases and J 6 bases; nucleotides not matched to a gene: 6.

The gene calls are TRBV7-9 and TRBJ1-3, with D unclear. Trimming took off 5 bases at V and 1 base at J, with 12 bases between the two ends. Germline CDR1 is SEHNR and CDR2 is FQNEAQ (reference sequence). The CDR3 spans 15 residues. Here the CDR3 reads CASSPRPQSGNTIYF. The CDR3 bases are TGTGCCAGCAGCCCCCGGCCGCAGTCTGGAAACACCATATATTTT.

The CDR3 DNA reads TGTGCCAGCAGCCCCACAGGGGAAGAGACCCAGTACTTC. Translated: CASSPTGEETQYF. This rearrangement joins TRBV13 to TRBJ2-5, with 7 positions matching TRBD1. This CDR3 is 13 amino acids long. The V segment lost 5 bases and the J segment 3 bases; nucleotides outside the gene matches: 3. The germline CDR1 and CDR2 sequences are PRHDT and FYEKMQ (reference sequence).

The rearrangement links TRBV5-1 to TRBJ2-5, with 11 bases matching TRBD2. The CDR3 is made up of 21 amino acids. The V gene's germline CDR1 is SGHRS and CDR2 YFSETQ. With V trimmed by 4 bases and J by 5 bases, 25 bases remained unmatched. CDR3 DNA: TGCGCCAGCAGCCCTGGCGGGGGTAGCGGGAGGGCCCTCAGGTCCCAGGAGACCCAGTACTTC. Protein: CASSPGGGSGRALRSQETQYF.

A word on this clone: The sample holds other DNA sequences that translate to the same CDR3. The CDR3 DNA is TGTGCCATCAGTGAAAGGGACAGGGGGGAGAACACCGGGGAGCTGTTTTTT. It yields the protein CAISERDRGENTGELFF. The chain joins TRBV10-3 to TRBJ2-2; 11 bases align to TRBD1. Germline V CDR1 and CDR2: ENHRY, SYGVKD. V shed 3 bases, J shed 1 base, and the junction held 4 bases outside the gene matches. CDR3 length: 17 residues.

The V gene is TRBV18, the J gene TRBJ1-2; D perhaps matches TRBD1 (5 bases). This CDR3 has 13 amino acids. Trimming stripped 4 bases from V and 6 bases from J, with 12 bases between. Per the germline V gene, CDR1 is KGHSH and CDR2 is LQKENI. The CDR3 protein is CASSRWQGDGYTF. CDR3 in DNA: TGTGCCAGCTCACGGTGGCAGGGTGATGGCTACACCTTC.

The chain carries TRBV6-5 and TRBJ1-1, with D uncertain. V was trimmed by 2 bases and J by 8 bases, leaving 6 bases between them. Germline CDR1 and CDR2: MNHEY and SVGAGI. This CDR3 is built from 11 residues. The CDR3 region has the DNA TGTGCCAGCAGTTACCTATTAGAAGCTTTCTTT. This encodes CASSYLLEAFF.

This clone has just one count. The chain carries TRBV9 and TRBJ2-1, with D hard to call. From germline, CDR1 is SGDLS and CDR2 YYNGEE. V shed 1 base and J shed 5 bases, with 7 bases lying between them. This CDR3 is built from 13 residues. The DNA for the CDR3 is TGTGCCAGCAGCGTAACCAGTAACAATGAGCAGTTCTTC. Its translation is CASSVTSNNEQFF.